A single sample is the source of the 15 T cell receptor beta chains below, sequenced in a study of T cell repertoires in cytomegalovirus infection. A single record per CDR3 protein comes from TCRdb applying MiXCR to the reads. The data show around 280,000 distinct CDR3 sequences, with approximately 15% seen just once and roughly 9.7% held by the top ten. Material: PBMCs. The receptors were gathered from a human donor in good health (CMV status not recorded). Some clones in this sample may be carry-over from other donors' samples.

This clonotype was observed many times. CDR3 in amino acids: CASSPDFGGWDTQYF. The CDR3 DNA reads TGTGCCAGCAGCCCGGACTTTGGGGGATGGGATACGCAGTATTTT. The rearrangement joins TRBV7-2 to TRBJ2-3, with D perhaps being TRBD1 or TRBD2 (5 bases each). Germline assignment: CDR1 SGHTA and CDR2 FQGNSA. The CDR3 covers 15 residues. The germline V and J ends were trimmed by 5 bases and 6 bases, with 18 bases remaining between them. The entire variable domain, with the rest obtained from reference TRBV7-2 and TRBJ2-3, is as follows: GAGVSQSPSNKVTEKGKDVELRCDPISGHTALYWYRQSLGQGLEFLIYFQGNSAPDKSGLPSDRFSAERTGGSVSTLTIQRTQQEDSAVYLCASSPDFGGWDTQYFGPGTRLTVL.

This clonotype was seen repeatedly, ten times or more. The genes are TRBV7-9 and TRBJ1-5; D gene unclear. The V end was cut by 1 base, the J end by 1 base, with 8 bases between. CDR3 size: 15 residues. Germline CDR1 SEHNR, CDR2 FQNEAQ (reference sequence). This chain's CDR3 is CASSLGWQSNQPQHF. The CDR3 region has the DNA TGTGCCAGCAGCTTAGGTTGGCAGAGCAATCAGCCCCAGCATTTT.

This clonotype has ten or more counts. The rearrangement uses TRBV7-2 and TRBJ1-1; no clear D. CDR1 is SGHTA and CDR2 is FQGNSA in the germline V gene. The CDR3 totals 15 residues. Trimming took off 5 bases at V and 1 base at J, with 14 bases between the two ends. As DNA, the CDR3 is TGTGCCAGCAGCACCAGCTTTCTGCCGAACACTGAAGCTTTCTTT. Protein: CASSTSFLPNTEAFF.

This clonotype was counted only a few times. The chain employs TRBV5-1 and TRBJ1-6; the D gene is possibly TRBD1 (6 bases). Germline V gene data show CDR1 as SGHRS and CDR2 as YFSETQ. This CDR3 has 15 amino acids. V dropped 5 bases and J dropped 7 bases, with 16 bases sitting between them. The CDR3: CASRPQGIGNSPLHF. CDR3 coding DNA: TGCGCCAGCAGACCTCAGGGGATCGGGAATTCACCCCTCCACTTT.

Note on this clonotype: Just one base apart from a much larger clone, this may be a read error. The rearrangement uses TRBV7-6 and TRBJ1-1; D not certain. The CDR3 covers 13 residues. Germline-derived CDR1 and CDR2 are SGHVS and FNYEAQ. CDR3 DNA sequence: TGTGCCAGCACCCTGCCATCGAACACTGGAGCTTTCTTT. It encodes CASTLPSNTGAFF.

The table lists this clonotype with a few counts. The CDR3, as DNA: TGTGCCACCAGTGGAGGGGGTCGGGAGACCCAGTACTTC. As protein: CATSGGGRETQYF. The genes are TRBV24-1 and TRBJ2-5, with D possibly being TRBD1 (6 bases). Trimming cost V 5 bases and J 5 bases, with 11 bases left between them. The CDR3 totals 13 residues. In germline, CDR1 is KGHDR, CDR2 SFDVKD.

This clonotype came up many times. The gene calls are TRBV11-2 and TRBJ1-2, with no clear D. The V gene's germline CDR1 is SGHAT and CDR2 FQNNGV. Trimming pared 3 bases from V and 2 bases from J, leaving 13 bases between. This CDR3 is 15 amino acids long. Here the CDR3 reads CASSLDGRGNYGYTF. Here the CDR3 DNA reads TGTGCCAGCAGCTTGGACGGACGGGGAAACTATGGCTACACCTTC.

The chain is built from TRBV11-2 and TRBJ1-4; the match to TRBD1 covers 8 bases. The germline gives CDR1 SGHAT, CDR2 FQNNGV. V lost 8 bases, J lost 8 bases, and 7 bases stayed unmatched. This CDR3 has 13 residues. CDR3 DNA: TGTGCCAGCCGCCGACAGGGGAGGGAAAAACTGTTTTTT. This sequence encodes CASRRQGREKLFF.

This rearrangement joins TRBV5-4 to TRBJ1-1, with TRBD1 as a possible D gene (5 bases). Germline V lookup: CDR1 SGHNT, CDR2 YYREEE (reference sequence). This CDR3 is built from 14 residues. V shed 5 bases and J shed 4 bases, with 15 bases lying between them. The CDR3 DNA is TGTGCCAGCAGAGCCGACAGAACGGGCACTGAAGCTTTCTTT. Its protein is CASRADRTGTEAFF.

A note on this clonotype: A much larger clone differs from this one at a single base, so this may be a read error. The gene calls are TRBV20-1 and TRBJ2-1, with TRBD2 matching over 13 bases. The V gene's germline CDR1 is DFQATT and CDR2 SNEGSKA (reference sequence). V shed 6 bases and J 4 bases; nucleotides not matched to a gene: 3. The CDR3 runs 14 residues. Here the CDR3 reads CSAKTSGRYNEQFF. The CDR3 DNA is TGCAGTGCCAAGACTAGCGGGAGGTACAATGAGCAGTTCTTC.

A few counts support this clonotype. The chain couples TRBV20-1 to TRBJ2-1; 15 nucleotides agree with TRBD2. The CDR3 has 15 amino acids. J was trimmed by 7 bases and V by 6 bases; bases with no gene match: 7. Germline CDR1 is DFQATT and CDR2 is SNEGSKA (reference sequence). CDR3 in amino acids: CSAGFGTSGGNEQFF. The CDR3 coding sequence is TGCAGTGCAGGGTTCGGGACTAGCGGGGGGAATGAGCAGTTCTTC.

The V and J genes are TRBV27 and TRBJ1-1; D not certain. The CDR3 consists of 14 residues. The V gene lost 7 bases and the J gene lost 0 bases, with 12 bases spanning the gap. Germline loops: CDR1 MNHEY, CDR2 SMNVEV (reference sequence). In DNA, the CDR3 is TGTGCCAGCACCGGCGCGGGGATGAACACTGAAGCTTTCTTT. Amino acid sequence: CASTGAGMNTEAFF.

The sample holds a few counts of this clonotype. This chain links TRBV20-1 with TRBJ1-1; a possible D gene is TRBD1 (6 bases). The V end lost 1 base, the J end lost 5 bases, and 23 bases lay between the germline ends. Germline-derived CDR1 and CDR2 are DFQATT and SNEGSKA (reference sequence). This CDR3 region has 17 residues. CDR3: CSARGFGGAIGGTEAFF. DNA for the CDR3: TGCAGTGCTAGAGGATTCGGGGGGGCGATTGGGGGAACTGAAGCTTTCTTT.

This clonotype was detected ten times or more. This chain uses TRBV7-2 with TRBJ2-1; 7 bases fit TRBD2. The junction had 7 bases not matched to a gene; V was cut back by 0 bases and J by 14 bases. Germline V gene lookup returns CDR1 SGHTA and CDR2 FQGNSA. This CDR3 comprises 13 residues. CDR3 amino acids: CASSLAGGLAKFF. The CDR3 DNA sequence: TGTGCCAGCAGCTTAGCGGGAGGGCTAGCGAAGTTCTTC.

The V call is TRBV7-3, the J call TRBJ2-1; 8 bases map to TRBD2. V was pared by 2 bases and J by 4 bases, with 4 bases of the junction left unmatched. CDR1 and CDR2 from the germline V gene are SGHTA and FQGTGA. This CDR3 is 15 amino acids long. The CDR3 nucleotides are TGTGCCAGCAGCTTATTCGGGAGGGGATACAATGAGCAGTTCTTC. Encoded protein: CASSLFGRGYNEQFF.